This T cell receptor (beta chain) derives from a study of blood T cell repertoires in COVID-19. The overall study: T cells, B-cell-depleted T cells, or PBMCs provided the cDNA or gDNA that served as material.

This CDR3 comprises 14 residues. Unmatched junction bases numbered 1, after V lost 6 bases and J lost 4 bases. CDR1 and CDR2 (germline): MNHEY, SVGAGI. Sequenced by immunoSEQ multiplex PCR; TCRdb stores in-frame clones only, minus some. Seen here are roughly 100,000 clones, around 90% observed once, and the top ten hold 15% to 20%. The clonotype comes from a woman of 80 years or more in a cohort sampled during active COVID-19. This chain joins TRBV6-5 and TRBJ2-2; 11 bases match TRBD2. Source material: peripheral blood. The CDR3 bases are TGTGCCAGCAGACTAGCGGGAGTCACCGGGGAGCTGTTTTTT. Its protein is CASRLAGVTGELFF.